A single sample is the source of the 7 T cell receptor beta chains below, sequenced in a study of cytomegalovirus exposure and HLA in healthy donors. Use of 60 Vbeta and 13 Jbeta primers characterized the PCR. Generated by immunoSEQ multiplex PCR, the TCRdb table keeps only in-frame clones and is missing some. The sample includes 150,000 to 160,000 clones, approximately 74% of them seen just once. The source material was PBMCs. Source of these receptors: a man aged 25-45 years in good health and CMV-seronegative.

The gene calls are TRBV6-1 and TRBJ1-2; TRBD1 matches 9 bases. The V gene's germline CDR1 is MNHNS and CDR2 SASEGT. The V gene end was trimmed by 5 bases and the J gene end by 8 bases; junction bases not matched to a gene: 6. CDR3 length equals 13 residues. CDR3 protein: CASSPQGAEGYTF. The CDR3 DNA is TGTGCCAGCAGTCCACAGGGGGCGGAAGGCTACACCTTC.

The rearrangement joins TRBV27 to TRBJ2-1, with 8 bases lining up with TRBD1. The CDR3 sequence is 14 residues long. CDR1 and CDR2 from the germline V gene are MNHEY and SMNVEV (reference sequence). J was trimmed by 6 bases and V by 5 bases; bases with no gene match: 6. The CDR3 protein is CASSHGQGFNEQFF. CDR3 nucleotide sequence: TGTGCCAGCAGTCACGGACAGGGCTTCAATGAGCAGTTCTTC.

The chain employs TRBV5-1 and TRBJ2-2; D ambiguous. The CDR3 has 14 residues. The V end lost 2 bases, the J end lost 7 bases, and 12 bases lay between the germline ends. Germline V lookup: CDR1 SGHRS, CDR2 YFSETQ. CDR3 region: CASSLSGRSGELFF. The CDR3, as DNA: TGCGCCAGCAGCTTATCGGGTCGGAGCGGGGAGCTGTTTTTT.

The chain links TRBV4-2 to TRBJ2-7, with a possible D match to TRBD2 (5 bases). The V gene's germline CDR1 is LGHNA and CDR2 YNFKEQ. The V and J ends lost 0 bases and 0 bases respectively, with 12 bases between them. This CDR3 contains 16 residues. CDR3: CASSQDLEGRSYEQYF. CDR3 DNA: TGTGCCAGCAGCCAAGATCTCGAGGGCCGCTCCTACGAGCAGTACTTC.

For the CDR3, the DNA is TGTGCCAGCAGTGACCTCGGGGCTGAAGCTTTCTTT. Translated, it gives CASSDLGAEAFF. This rearrangement joins TRBV6-5 to TRBJ1-1; no clear D gene. This CDR3 spans 12 amino acids. CDR1 and CDR2 (germline): MNHEY, SVGAGI. The V gene lost 5 bases and the J gene lost 6 bases, with 10 bases spanning the gap.

A single count supports this clone. The V and J genes are TRBV5-5 and TRBJ1-2; 7 positions agree with TRBD1. The CDR3 length is 15 residues. Germline loops: CDR1 SGHKS, CDR2 YYEKEE (reference sequence). V trimming: 0 bases; J trimming: 5 bases; junction bases outside the gene matches: 7. CDR3 bases: TGTGCCAGCAGCTTGGTAGGACAGGACCTGTATGGCTACACCTTC. This sequence encodes CASSLVGQDLYGYTF.

The rearrangement uses TRBV28 and TRBJ2-1, with a possible D match to TRBD2 (6 bases). Trimming shortened V by 9 bases and J by 6 bases, and 12 bases separated the two germline ends. In germline, CDR1 is MDHEN, CDR2 SYDVKM. The CDR3 consists of 12 residues. CDR3 DNA: TGTGCCAGTTGGCGGGGTTCCAATGAGCAGTTCTTC. It codes for CASWRGSNEQFF. Filled out from reference TRBV28 and TRBJ2-1, the complete variable domain reads DVKVTQSSRYLVKRTGEKVFLECVQDMDHENMFWYRQDPGLGLRLIYFSYDVKMKEKGDIPEGYSVSREKKERFSLILESASTNQTSMYLCASWRGSNEQFFGPGTRLTVL.